This TCR beta chain comes out of a study of blood T cells in healthy people across ages. This clonotype was seen a handful of times. Total RNA, at least 5 micrograms per sample, came from PBMCs. This CDR3 has 17 residues. Per the germline V gene, CDR1 is KGHSH and CDR2 is LQKENI. The V gene lost 3 bases and the J gene lost 10 bases, with 28 bases spanning the gap. Using a J-beta primer mix together with a sample-barcoded 5' primer, a second PCR was run for about 6 to 11 cycles. MiXCR, run by TCRdb on the 5' RACE reads, gives a single entry per CDR3 protein. The table shows fewer than 900,000 distinct CDR3 sequences, with roughly 50% occurring only once.

This clonotype originated in a woman aged 55-69 years in good health. The V call is TRBV18, the J call TRBJ2-7; D remains ambiguous. Sequenced material: blood. The chain's CDR3 is CASSPLRRSYTFSLQYF. DNA for the CDR3: TGTGCCAGCTCACCGCTTCGGAGAAGCTACACCTTTTCCCTCCAGTACTTC. Full variable domain (rest looked up from reference TRBV18 and TRBJ2-7): NAGVMQNPRHLVRRRGQEARLRCSPMKGHSHVYWYRQLPEEGLKFMVYLQKENIIDESGMPKERFSAEFPKEGPSILRIQQVVRGDSAAYFCASSPLRRSYTFSLQYFGPGTRLTVT.